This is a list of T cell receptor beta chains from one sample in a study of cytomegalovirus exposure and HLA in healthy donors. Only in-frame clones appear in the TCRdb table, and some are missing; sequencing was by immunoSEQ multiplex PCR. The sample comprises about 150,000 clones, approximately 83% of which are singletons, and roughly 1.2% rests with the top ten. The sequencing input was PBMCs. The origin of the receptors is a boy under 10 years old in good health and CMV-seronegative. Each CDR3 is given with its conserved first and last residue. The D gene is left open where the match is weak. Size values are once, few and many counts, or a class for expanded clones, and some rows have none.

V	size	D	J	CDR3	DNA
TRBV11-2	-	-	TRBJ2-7	CASSLVLSQQSDEQYF	TGTGCCAGCAGCTTAGTTCTTTCTCAGCAAAGCGACGAGCAGTACTTC
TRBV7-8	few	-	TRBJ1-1	CASSLGDTNTEAFF	TGTGCCAGCAGCTTAGGGGACACGAACACTGAAGCTTTCTTT
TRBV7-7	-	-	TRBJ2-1	CASSFEGGNEQFF	TGTGCCAGCAGCTTTGAAGGGGGCAATGAGCAGTTCTTC
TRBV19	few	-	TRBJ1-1	CASSTGGRITEAFF	TGTGCCAGTAGTACCGGGGGGAGGATAACTGAAGCTTTCTTT
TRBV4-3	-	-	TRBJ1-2	CASSQDRENRANGYTF	TGCGCCAGCAGCCAAGATAGGGAGAACAGGGCGAATGGCTACACCTTC
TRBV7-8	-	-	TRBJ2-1	CASSPLDLYNEQFF	TGTGCCAGCAGCCCCCTAGACTTGTACAATGAGCAGTTCTTC
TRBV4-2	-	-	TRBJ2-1	CASSQGLVGSTYNEQFF	TGTGCCAGCAGCCAAGGTCTCGTCGGGAGTACCTACAATGAGCAGTTCTTC
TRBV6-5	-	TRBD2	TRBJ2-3	CASRIPGGTQYF	TGTGCCAGCAGAATACCGGGGGGTACGCAGTATTTT
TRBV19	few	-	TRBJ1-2	CASSTLGQTYGYTF	TGTGCCAGTAGTACGCTAGGACAGACCTATGGCTACACCTTC
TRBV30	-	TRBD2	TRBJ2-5	CARGIAGGGETQYF	TGTGCCCGGGGGATAGCGGGGGGTGGGGAGACCCAGTACTTC
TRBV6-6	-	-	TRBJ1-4	CASSGPGGDNEKLFF	TGTGCCAGCAGTGGCCCGGGGGGAGATAATGAAAAACTGTTTTTT
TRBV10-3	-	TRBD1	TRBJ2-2	CAISPDRGRGTGELFF	TGTGCCATCAGCCCTGACAGGGGGCGAGGAACCGGGGAGCTGTTTTTT
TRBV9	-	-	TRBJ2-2	CASSVGTNGGTLTGELFF	TGTGCCAGCAGCGTCGGAACTAATGGCGGGACCTTGACCGGGGAGCTGTTTTTT
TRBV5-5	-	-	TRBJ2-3	CASSLRGSTDTQYF	TGTGCCAGCAGCCTTCGAGGGAGCACAGATACGCAGTATTTT
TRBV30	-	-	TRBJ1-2	CAWSVPGLNYGYTF	TGTGCCTGGAGTGTCCCGGGACTCAACTATGGCTACACCTTC
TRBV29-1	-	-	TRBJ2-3	CSVEDFGRGPKFTDTQYF	TGCAGCGTTGAAGATTTTGGCAGGGGCCCTAAATTCACAGATACGCAGTATTTT
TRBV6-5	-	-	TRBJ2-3	CASSQGLTDTQYF	TGTGCCAGCAGTCAGGGACTCACAGATACGCAGTATTTT
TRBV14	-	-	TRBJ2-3	CASSSHGLLRSTDTQYF	TGTGCCAGCAGCTCTCATGGACTACTCCGATCCACAGATACGCAGTATTTT
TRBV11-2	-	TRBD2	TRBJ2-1	CASSSSGSYNEQFF	TGTGCCAGCAGCTCTAGCGGGAGCTACAATGAGCAGTTCTTC
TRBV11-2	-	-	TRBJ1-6	CASSYRDRNSPLHF	TGTGCCAGCAGTTACAGGGATCGGAATTCACCCCTCCACTTT
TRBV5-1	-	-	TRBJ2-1	CASSGPNQRTSAYNEQFF	TGCGCCAGCAGCGGACCCAACCAGAGGACTTCCGCCTACAATGAGCAGTTCTTC
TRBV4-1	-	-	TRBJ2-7	CASSQAPNYEQYF	TGCGCCAGCAGCCAAGCCCCCAATTACGAGCAGTACTTC
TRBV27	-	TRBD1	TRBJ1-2	CASSLNRGSGYTF	TGTGCCAGCAGTCTAAACAGGGGATCTGGCTACACCTTC
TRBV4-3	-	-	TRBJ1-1	CASSQELSGYEAFF	TGCGCCAGCAGCCAAGAATTGTCCGGGTATGAAGCTTTCTTT
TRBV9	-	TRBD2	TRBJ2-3	CASSEKAGGPADTQYF	TGTGCCAGCAGCGAGAAAGCGGGGGGGCCTGCAGATACGCAGTATTTT
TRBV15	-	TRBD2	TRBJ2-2	CATSRGLAGGPERAGELFF	TGTGCCACCAGCAGGGGACTAGCGGGGGGGCCTGAACGGGCCGGGGAGCTGTTTTTT
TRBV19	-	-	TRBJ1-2	CASSPGRRMRGYTF	TGTGCCAGTAGTCCCGGACGGAGGATGCGAGGCTACACCTTC
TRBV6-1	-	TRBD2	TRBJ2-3	CASSGGAPDTQYF	TGTGCCAGCAGCGGGGGGGCCCCAGATACGCAGTATTTT
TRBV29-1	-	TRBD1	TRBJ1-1	CSVDAGTGGEAFF	TGCAGCGTTGATGCCGGGACAGGGGGTGAAGCTTTCTTT
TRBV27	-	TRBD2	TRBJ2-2	CASSSGGGAGELFF	TGTGCCAGCAGTTCTGGTGGGGGGGCCGGGGAGCTGTTTTTT
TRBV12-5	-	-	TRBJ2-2	CASVYRPNTGELFF	TGTGCTAGTGTATACAGGCCCAACACCGGGGAGCTGTTTTTT
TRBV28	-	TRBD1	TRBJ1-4	CASRGTDRPGEKLFF	TGTGCCAGCAGGGGGACGGACAGGCCGGGGGAAAAACTGTTTTTT
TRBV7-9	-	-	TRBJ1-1	CASSPPVTNTEAFF	TGTGCCAGCAGCCCCCCGGTCACGAACACTGAAGCTTTCTTT
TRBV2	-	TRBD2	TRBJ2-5	CASRTSGAETQYF	TGTGCCAGCCGGACTAGCGGGGCGGAGACCCAGTACTTC
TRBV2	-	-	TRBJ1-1	CASSGLLNTEAFF	TGTGCCAGCAGTGGACTTTTGAACACTGAAGCTTTCTTT
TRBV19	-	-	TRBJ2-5	CASSIPGRGQETQYF	TGTGCCAGTAGTATACCAGGGCGTGGGCAAGAGACCCAGTACTTC
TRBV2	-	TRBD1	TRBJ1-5	CASSEGTGVWSNQPQHF	TGTGCCAGCAGTGAAGGGACAGGAGTATGGAGCAATCAGCCCCAGCATTTT
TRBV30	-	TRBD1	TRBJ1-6	CAVQGAGNSPLHF	TGTGCCGTACAGGGGGCTGGGAATTCACCCCTCCACTTT
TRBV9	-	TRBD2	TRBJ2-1	CASSVGSGSGYNEQFF	TGTGCCAGCAGCGTAGGGAGCGGGAGCGGTTACAATGAGCAGTTCTTC
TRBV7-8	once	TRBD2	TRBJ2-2	CASSLINLAGGNTGELFF	TGTGCCAGCAGCTTAATAAACCTAGCGGGGGGTAACACCGGGGAGCTGTTTTTT
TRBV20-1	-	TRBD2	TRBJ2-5	CSAKRSGSQYF	TGCAGTGCTAAACGTAGCGGGAGCCAGTACTTC
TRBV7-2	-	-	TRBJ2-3	CASSSLRGAQSKDTQYF	TGTGCCAGCAGTTCACTCCGGGGTGCCCAATCTAAAGATACGCAGTATTTT
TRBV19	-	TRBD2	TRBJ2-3	CASTRGVTQYF	TGTGCCAGTACGCGGGGGGTTACGCAGTATTTT
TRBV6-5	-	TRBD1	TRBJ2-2	CASKPGTGDMGELFF	TGTGCCAGCAAACCCGGGACAGGGGATATGGGGGAGCTGTTTTTT
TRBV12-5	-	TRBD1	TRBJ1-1	CASGLNRGGDTEAFF	TGTGCTAGTGGCCTAAACAGGGGCGGGGACACTGAAGCTTTCTTT
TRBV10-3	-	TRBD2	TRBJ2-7	CAISGGLAYEQYF	TGTGCCATCAGTGGGGGACTAGCCTACGAGCAGTACTTC
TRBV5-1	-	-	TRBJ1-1	CASSPGLMNTEAFF	TGCGCCAGCAGCCCGGGACTCATGAACACTGAAGCTTTCTTT
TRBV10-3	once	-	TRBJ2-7	CAILVEGEPYEQYF	TGTGCCATCCTTGTCGAGGGGGAGCCGTACGAGCAGTACTTC
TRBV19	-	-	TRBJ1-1	CASSTGTGLNTEAFF	TGTGCCAGTAGTACCGGAACAGGGCTAAACACTGAAGCTTTCTTT
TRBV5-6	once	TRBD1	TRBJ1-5	CASSSGQTYQPQHF	TGTGCCAGCAGCTCGGGACAGACCTATCAGCCCCAGCATTTT
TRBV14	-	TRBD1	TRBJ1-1	CASSQVHEQGAAFF	TGTGCCAGCAGCCAAGTTCACGAACAGGGGGCCGCTTTCTTT
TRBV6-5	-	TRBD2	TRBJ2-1	CASSYSTSAENEQFF	TGTGCCAGCAGTTACTCGACTAGCGCAGAAAATGAGCAGTTCTTC
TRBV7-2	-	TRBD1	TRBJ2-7	CASSMDRASYEQYF	TGTGCCAGCAGCATGGACAGGGCGAGCTACGAGCAGTACTTC